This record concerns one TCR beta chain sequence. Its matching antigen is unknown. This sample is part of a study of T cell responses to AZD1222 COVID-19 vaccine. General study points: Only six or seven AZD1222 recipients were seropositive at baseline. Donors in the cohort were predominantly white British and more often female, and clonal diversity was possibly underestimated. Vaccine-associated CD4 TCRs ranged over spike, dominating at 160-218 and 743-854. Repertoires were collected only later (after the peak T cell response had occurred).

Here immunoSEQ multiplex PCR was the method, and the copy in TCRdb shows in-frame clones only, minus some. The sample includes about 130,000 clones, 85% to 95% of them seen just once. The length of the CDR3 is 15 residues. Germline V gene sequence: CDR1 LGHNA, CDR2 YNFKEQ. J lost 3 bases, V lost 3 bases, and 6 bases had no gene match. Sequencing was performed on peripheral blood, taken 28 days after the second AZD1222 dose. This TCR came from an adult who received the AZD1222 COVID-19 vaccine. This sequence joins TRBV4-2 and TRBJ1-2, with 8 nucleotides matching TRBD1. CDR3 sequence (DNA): TGTGCCAGCAGCCAGATACAGGGGGAGGACTATGGCTACACCTTC. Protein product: CASSQIQGEDYGYTF.